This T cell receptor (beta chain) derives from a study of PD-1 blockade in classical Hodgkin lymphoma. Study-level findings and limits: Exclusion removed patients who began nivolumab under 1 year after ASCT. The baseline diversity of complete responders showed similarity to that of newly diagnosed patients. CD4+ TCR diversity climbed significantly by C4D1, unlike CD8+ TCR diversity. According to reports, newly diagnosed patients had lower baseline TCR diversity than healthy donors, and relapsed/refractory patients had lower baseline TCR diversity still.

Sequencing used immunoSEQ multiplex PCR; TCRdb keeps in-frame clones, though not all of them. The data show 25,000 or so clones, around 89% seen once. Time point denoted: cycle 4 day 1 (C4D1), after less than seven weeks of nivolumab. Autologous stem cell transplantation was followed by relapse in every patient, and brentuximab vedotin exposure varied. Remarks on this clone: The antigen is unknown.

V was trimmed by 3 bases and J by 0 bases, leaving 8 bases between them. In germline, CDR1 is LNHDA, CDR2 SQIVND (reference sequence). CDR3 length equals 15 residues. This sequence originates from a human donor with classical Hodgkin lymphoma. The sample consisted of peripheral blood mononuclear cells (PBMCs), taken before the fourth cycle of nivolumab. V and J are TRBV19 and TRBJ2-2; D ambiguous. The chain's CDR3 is CASSIAYANTGELFF. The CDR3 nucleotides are TGTGCCAGTAGTATTGCGTACGCGAACACCGGGGAGCTGTTTTTT.